Listed below are T cell receptor beta chains from one sample, sequenced in a study of T-cell memory formation after mild COVID-19. Each CDR3 protein gets one entry after TCRdb re-called the 5' RACE reads with MiXCR. The table includes fewer than 95,000 distinct CDR3 sequences, about 13% detected once. The specimen sequenced was PBMCs or a T cell subset sorted from them (not recorded which). The receptors here all came from an adult woman who had mild COVID-19 (a few samples of this study predate the infection). Cell type and time point are not known. Both conserved end residues are part of each CDR3. D genes are given only for firm matches. Expanded clones get a size class; other rows say once, few or many, or leave the size out.

j_call	cdr3_length	d_call	clone_size	v_call	cdr3_nt	cdr3_aa
TRBJ1-2	15	-	few	TRBV7-2	TGTGCCAGCAGTCTAGGGCCGGGAGACGGGGATGGCTACACCTTC	CASSLGPGDGDGYTF
TRBJ1-2	17	-	many	TRBV4-3	TGCGCCAGCAGCCAAGTGACAAAGGGGCTGGGTGACTATGGCTACACCTTC	CASSQVTKGLGDYGYTF
TRBJ2-1	18	-	few	TRBV11-3	TGTGCCAGCAGCCGAAGGAGGCCGGGCGCAAGCTCCTACAATGAGCAGTTCTTC	CASSRRRPGASSYNEQFF
TRBJ2-5	13	-	few	TRBV5-1	TGCGCCAGCAGCGTAGCTCCCATCCTAACCCAGTACTTC	CASSVAPILTQYF
TRBJ2-1	12	-	few	TRBV7-9	TGTGCCAGCAGCTTAGGAGGGATCCTGGGGTTCTTC	CASSLGGILGFF
TRBJ1-1	15	-	few	TRBV10-3	TGTGCCATCAGTGAATTGGGGCAGGGGAACACTGAAGCTTTCTTT	CAISELGQGNTEAFF
TRBJ1-2	13	-	few	TRBV5-1	TGCGCCAGCAGCTCCGGGGCGGATTATGGCTACACCTTC	CASSSGADYGYTF
TRBJ1-1	14	-	-	TRBV19	TGTGCCAGTAGTATCGGGAGGGTGAACACTGAAGCTTTCTTT	CASSIGRVNTEAFF
TRBJ1-4	16	TRBD1	-	TRBV15	TGTGCCACCAGCAGAGATAGGGACAGGGTGGGTGAAAAACTGTTTTTT	CATSRDRDRVGEKLFF
TRBJ1-2	12	-	-	TRBV30	TGTGCCTGGAGTGATAACGGGAATGGCTACACCTTC	CAWSDNGNGYTF
TRBJ1-5	13	-	few	TRBV6-7	TGTGCCAGCAGAGAGGGGGGAGATCAGCCCCAGCATTTT	CASREGGDQPQHF
TRBJ2-4	20	-	few	TRBV20-1	TGCAGTGCTAGAGATCGTCCGTCTAGGGACGAAATTGTGGCCAAAAACATTCAGTACTTC	CSARDRPSRDEIVAKNIQYF
TRBJ2-2	12	-	once	TRBV5-1	TGCGCCAGCAGCTTGACAGGCGGGGAGCTGTTTTTT	CASSLTGGELFF
TRBJ2-7	13	TRBD1	large	TRBV18	TGTGCCAGCTCATCAACAGGGGTTAGCGAGCAGTACTTC	CASSSTGVSEQYF
TRBJ2-2	14	-	-	TRBV6-5	TGTGCCAGCAGTTTGGCCACCAGGGGCGGGGAGCTGTTTTTT	CASSLATRGGELFF
TRBJ1-1	15	TRBD1	few	TRBV11-2	TGTGCCAGCAGCTCGGACAGGGTAGGAGGCACTGAAGCTTTCTTT	CASSSDRVGGTEAFF
TRBJ1-2	14	TRBD1	-	TRBV12-3/TRBV12-4	TGTGCCAGCAGACCCGGACAGGGGGCGCTTGGCTACACCTTC	CASRPGQGALGYTF
TRBJ1-1	13	-	once	TRBV30	TGTGCCTGGAGGGGCGTAGGGGGCACTGAAGCTTTCTTT	CAWRGVGGTEAFF
TRBJ1-2	14	-	-	TRBV20-1	TGCAGTGCTGGGGGAACTACAGGTTCCTATGGCTACACCTTC	CSAGGTTGSYGYTF
TRBJ1-2	13	-	few	TRBV7-9	TGTGCCAGCAGCTTGGAGCGGCTCTATGGCTACACCTTC	CASSLERLYGYTF
TRBJ2-7	13	-	-	TRBV5-1	TGCGCCAGCTCCGGGACTTCTGGCTACGAGCAGTACTTC	CASSGTSGYEQYF
TRBJ1-6	15	-	few	TRBV5-6	TGTGCCAGCAGCTTCCAGAGTGGGGATAATTCACCCCTCCACTTT	CASSFQSGDNSPLHF
TRBJ2-2	12	-	-	TRBV29-1	TGCAGCGTTGTCGAGAACACCGGGGAGCTGTTTTTT	CSVVENTGELFF
TRBJ1-1	16	TRBD1	few	TRBV5-1	TGCGCCAGCAGCCCAGGACAGGGGGCAGGGGACACTGAAGCTTTCTTT	CASSPGQGAGDTEAFF
TRBJ2-1	14	-	few	TRBV29-1	TGCAGCGTTGAAATCCTAGGGGGGTACAATGAGCAGTTCTTC	CSVEILGGYNEQFF
TRBJ1-1	12	-	few	TRBV5-1	TGCGCCAGCAGCTGGGCAGGCGCTGAAGCTTTCTTT	CASSWAGAEAFF
TRBJ2-5	15	-	few	TRBV9	TGTGCCAGCAGCCATTCGCCTGAGGGGGAAGAGACCCAGTACTTC	CASSHSPEGEETQYF
TRBJ2-1	13	-	few	TRBV5-6	TGTGCCAGCACCCTTATAGTCTTGCATGAGCAGTTCTTC	CASTLIVLHEQFF
TRBJ2-7	13	TRBD1	few	TRBV20-1	TGCAGTTTCCCGGGACAGGGGGCATACGAGCAGTACTTC	CSFPGQGAYEQYF
TRBJ1-2	14	-	-	TRBV7-9	TGTGCCAGCAGCTCAGCGGGACTCAGCTATGGCTACACCTTC	CASSSAGLSYGYTF
TRBJ1-1	8	-	-	TRBV29-1	TGCAGCGACCCCTCGGGTTTCTTT	CSDPSGFF
TRBJ1-1	13	-	few	TRBV6-6	TGTGCCAGCAGTGAACCTGCGAACACTGAAGCTTTCTTT	CASSEPANTEAFF
TRBJ1-1	16	TRBD1	few	TRBV2	TGTGCCAGCAAACGGGGACAGGGGGCCTTGGGAACTGAAGCTTTCTTT	CASKRGQGALGTEAFF
TRBJ2-5	15	-	-	TRBV20-1	TGCAGTGCTAGAGAAGCTTTGCACCGGGCAGAGACCCAGTACTTC	CSAREALHRAETQYF
TRBJ1-1	15	-	-	TRBV9	TGTGCCAGCAGCGTAGCGCACAGCATGAACACTGAAGCTTTCTTT	CASSVAHSMNTEAFF
TRBJ2-2	15	TRBD1	-	TRBV4-3	TGCGCCAGCAGCCAAGAAGTGACAGGGGCAGGGGAGCTGTTTTTT	CASSQEVTGAGELFF
TRBJ2-3	16	TRBD1	-	TRBV12-3/TRBV12-4	TGTGCCAGCAGTTCCGGGGACAGTCGCTCCACAGATACGCAGTATTTT	CASSSGDSRSTDTQYF
TRBJ1-1	14	-	few	TRBV12-3/TRBV12-4	TGTGCCAGCATCAACGACAGGTATAACACTGAAGCTTTCTTT	CASINDRYNTEAFF
TRBJ1-1	14	-	-	TRBV24-1	TGTGCCACCAGTGGGAGACAGGAGAACACTGAAGCTTTCTTT	CATSGRQENTEAFF
TRBJ1-5	13	-	-	TRBV20-1	TGCAGTGCTAGAGGGGGAGGGGACCAGCCCCAGCATTTT	CSARGGGDQPQHF
TRBJ2-7	13	-	few	TRBV27	TGTGCCAGCAGCCCCAGGATTTCCTACGAGCAGTACTTC	CASSPRISYEQYF
TRBJ2-1	11	-	-	TRBV2	TGTGCCACGGTTTACTACAATGAGCAGTTCTTC	CATVYYNEQFF
TRBJ2-7	14	-	few	TRBV10-3	TGTGCCATCAGTGAGGAAGACACTTCCTACGAGCAGTACTTC	CAISEEDTSYEQYF
TRBJ1-2	16	-	-	TRBV9	TGTGCCAGCAGCGTAGGCTCTGAGGGTTTTAACTATGGCTACACCTTC	CASSVGSEGFNYGYTF
TRBJ1-2	15	-	-	TRBV7-2	TGTGCCAGCAGCTACCCGTATGGAGATAACTATGGCTACACCTTC	CASSYPYGDNYGYTF